Following are 22 T cell receptor beta chains from one sample sequenced in a study of blood T cell repertoires in COVID-19. TCRdb's table, derived via immunoSEQ multiplex PCR, lists solely in-frame clones and lacks some. Among roughly 150,000 clones listed, roughly 80% were seen once. Sequenced: peripheral blood. The receptors shown here come from a woman of 80 years or more with COVID-19, enrolled during active disease.

The chain carries TRBV5-1 and TRBJ2-4; 7 positions agree with TRBD2. V shed 6 bases, J shed 0 bases, and the junction held 6 bases outside the gene matches. Germline lookup yields CDR1 SGHRS and CDR2 YFSETQ. CDR3 length: 15 amino acids. In nucleotides, the CDR3 is TGCGCCAGCAACCCGGGGGGACTAGCCAAAAACATTCAGTACTTC. Its protein product is CASNPGGLAKNIQYF. Combining the CDR3 with reference TRBV5-1 and TRBJ2-4 gives the whole variable domain KAGVTQTPRYLIKTRGQQVTLSCSPISGHRSVSWYQQTPGQGLQFLFEYFSETQRNKGNFPGRFSGRQFSNSRSEMNVSTLELGDSALYLCASNPGGLAKNIQYFGAGTRLSVL.

This chain links TRBV5-1 with TRBJ1-2; the D gene is possibly TRBD1 (6 bases). Germline CDR1 reads SGHRS; CDR2 reads YFSETQ. The CDR3 loop spans 12 amino acids. The V gene lost 7 bases and the J gene lost 6 bases, with 13 bases spanning the gap. CDR3 nucleotides: TGCGCCAGCGGTGAGGACAGAGATGGCTACACCTTC. Translating it yields CASGEDRDGYTF.

This chain connects TRBV28 to TRBJ1-3; no clear D gene. Germline CDR1 is MDHEN and CDR2 is SYDVKM. V was trimmed by 4 bases and J by 1 base, leaving 8 bases between them. The CDR3 loop spans 14 amino acids. In nucleotides, the CDR3 is TGTGCCAGCAGTTCGGGGAAGTCTGGAAACACCATATATTTT. Encoded protein: CASSSGKSGNTIYF.

The J gene is TRBJ1-1, the V gene TRBV25-1; perhaps TRBD1 as D (5 bases). Germline lookup yields CDR1 MGHDK and CDR2 SYGVNS. Trimming removed 6 bases from V and 0 bases from J, with 14 bases in between. The CDR3 spans 15 residues. The CDR3 DNA sequence: TGTGCCAGCAGACCGAACGGGGGGTTGAACACTGAAGCTTTCTTT. It encodes CASRPNGGLNTEAFF.

The chain links TRBV6-5 to TRBJ1-2, with TRBD1 matching 7 bases. The germline gives CDR1 MNHEY, CDR2 SVGAGI. This CDR3 contains 13 residues. Trimming took 6 bases from V and 6 from J; bases not matched to a gene: 7. This chain's CDR3 is CASRDRIVHGYTF. CDR3 coding DNA: TGTGCCAGCAGGGACAGGATTGTCCATGGCTACACCTTC.

V gene TRBV5-8 combines with J gene TRBJ2-7; TRBD2 agrees at 10 bases. CDR1 SGHTS and CDR2 YDEGEE come from the germline V gene. J was trimmed by 2 bases and V by 3 bases; bases with no gene match: 8. The CDR3 extends over 16 amino acids. CDR3 coding DNA: TGTGCCAGCAGCTCCCCGACTAGCGGGCCTCCCTACGAGCAGTACTTC. This encodes CASSSPTSGPPYEQYF.

To note about this clone: The sample has other DNA sequences that encode this CDR3 too. The chain joins TRBV5-1 to TRBJ2-1; the match to TRBD1 covers 7 bases. The CDR3 is 15 amino acids. The germline V gene has CDR1 SGHRS and CDR2 YFSETQ. The ends lost 2 bases at V and 0 bases at J; junction bases unmatched: 2. This chain's CDR3 is CASSLGGSSYNEQFF. The CDR3 nucleotides are TGCGCCAGCAGCTTAGGGGGCTCCTCCTACAATGAGCAGTTCTTC.

This clone was found once. This chain uses TRBV5-5 with TRBJ2-7; 9 bases agree with TRBD2. In germline, CDR1 is SGHKS, CDR2 YYEKEE (reference sequence). J gave up 2 bases and V 0 bases, and 3 bases lay outside the gene matches. The length of the CDR3 is 15 residues. For the CDR3, the DNA is TGTGCCAGCAGCTTGGGACTAGCGGCAACCTACGAGCAGTACTTC. The encoded protein is CASSLGLAATYEQYF.

This rearrangement joins TRBV2 to TRBJ1-1, with a tentative D call TRBD1 (6 bases). V lost 7 bases, J lost 4 bases, and 22 bases lay in between. CDR1 is SNHLY and CDR2 is FYNNEI in the germline V gene. The CDR3 has 16 amino acids. The CDR3: CASIQQGRFLGTEAFF. The CDR3 nucleotides read TGTGCCAGCATTCAACAGGGCCGGTTTTTAGGCACTGAAGCTTTCTTT.

Only one count was recorded for this clone. This sequence joins TRBV12-3 or TRBV12-4 and TRBJ1-1, with D hard to call. The CDR3 has 13 amino acids. Trimming removed 3 bases from V and 12 bases from J, with 17 bases in between. As DNA, the CDR3 is TGTGCCAGCAGTTTTGGAGCCTTCCTTAGTCCTTTCTTT. Residues: CASSFGAFLSPFF.

This clone was seen more than once but under ten times. J is TRBJ1-1 and V is TRBV5-6, with a tentative D call TRBD1 (6 bases). Trimming removed 4 bases at V and 7 bases at J, with 11 bases between. Germline V gene sequence: CDR1 SGHDT, CDR2 YYEEEE. The CDR3 covers 12 residues. In nucleotides, the CDR3 is TGTGCCAGCAGCCGAGGGGGTGGTGAAGCTTTCTTT. Its protein is CASSRGGGEAFF.

This clone was seen once. The chain uses TRBV7-2 and TRBJ2-5, with D perhaps matching TRBD1 (6 bases). The ends were cut back, 4 bases at V and 5 bases at J, with 11 bases in the middle. CDR1 is SGHTA, CDR2 FQGNSA, per germline. CDR3 length: 13 residues. The CDR3 sequence: CASSYNRDETQYF. As DNA, the CDR3 is TGTGCCAGCAGCTACAACAGGGACGAGACCCAGTACTTC.

This chain joins TRBV7-8 and TRBJ1-6, with D uncertain. The V and J ends lost 3 bases and 7 bases respectively, with 7 bases between them. The CDR3 covers 13 residues. CDR1 and CDR2 from the germline V gene are SGHVS and FQNEAQ. Written as DNA, the CDR3 is TGTGCCAGCAGCTTTTCCCTCAATTCACCCCTCCACTTT. Translating gives CASSFSLNSPLHF. The complete variable domain, with remaining parts taken from reference TRBV7-8 and TRBJ1-6, reads GAGVSQSPRYKVAKRGQDVALRCDPISGHVSLFWYQQALGQGPEFLTYFQNEAQLDKSGLPSDRFFAERPEGSVSTLKIQRTQQEDSAVYLCASSFSLNSPLHFGNGTRLTVT.

The chain combines TRBV9 with TRBJ2-5, with D maybe TRBD2 (6 bases). V lost 2 bases and J lost 5, with 13 bases in between. The CDR3 has 14 residues. CDR1 is SGDLS and CDR2 is YYNGEE in the germline V gene. In DNA form, the CDR3 reads TGTGCCAGCAGCGTCGGGACTCGGAAGGAGACCCAGTACTTC. It yields the protein CASSVGTRKETQYF.

In this sample, this clone turned up a few times. V is TRBV6-5 and J is TRBJ2-7; 9 bases align to TRBD1. CDR1 and CDR2 (germline): MNHEY, SVGAGI. CDR3 length: 14 residues. The J segment lost 7 bases and the V segment lost 7 bases, leaving 11 bases of the junction unmatched. CDR3 bases: TGTGCCAGCACCCCGGGACAGGGATCGAGGGAGCAGTACTTC. The encoded protein is CASTPGQGSREQYF.

J is TRBJ2-5 and V is TRBV5-1; D is undetermined. CDR1 is SGHRS and CDR2 is YFSETQ in the germline V gene. CDR3 length: 14 residues. V lost 4 bases, J lost 4 bases, and 14 bases lay in between. This CDR3 reads CASSPGHLGETQYF. The CDR3 DNA reads TGCGCCAGCAGCCCTGGGCATCTCGGAGAGACCCAGTACTTC.

The chain carries TRBV5-1 and TRBJ2-3, with 12 bases aligning to TRBD2. The CDR3 length is 15 residues. Germline V gene data show CDR1 as SGHRS and CDR2 as YFSETQ. J was trimmed by 2 bases and V by 6 bases; bases with no gene match: 4. The CDR3 sequence is CASTGLAGFTDTQYF. In DNA, the CDR3 is TGCGCCAGCACCGGACTAGCGGGGTTCACAGATACGCAGTATTTT.

The gene calls are TRBV11-2 and TRBJ2-2, with a possible D match to TRBD1 (6 bases). Trimming removed 4 bases at V and 6 bases at J, with 12 bases between. CDR1 and CDR2 (germline): SGHAT, FQNNGV. CDR3 size: 14 residues. CDR3 coding DNA: TGTGCCAGCAGCTACTGGGGGCGCTCCGGGGAGCTGTTTTTT. Its protein is CASSYWGRSGELFF.

The genes are TRBV3-1 (or the pseudogene TRBV3-2) and TRBJ1-6, with TRBD1 as a possible D gene (5 bases). Germline V lookup: CDR1 LGHDT, CDR2 YNNKEL (reference sequence). The CDR3 runs 13 residues. V dropped 6 bases and J dropped 5 bases, with 8 bases sitting between them. CDR3 sequence: CASRPGDNSPLHF. Written as DNA, the CDR3 is TGTGCCAGCAGGCCGGGGGATAATTCACCCCTCCACTTT.

This clone was recorded only once. The chain carries TRBV27 and TRBJ1-1, with a weak D call TRBD1 (6 bases). Germline CDR1 and CDR2: MNHEY and SMNVEV (reference sequence). The CDR3 extends over 13 amino acids. Trimming pared 4 bases from V and 10 bases from J, leaving 16 bases between. The DNA of the CDR3 is TGTGCCAGCAGTTCCCCGGGGGGGCGTAGAGCTTTCTTT. Its protein product is CASSSPGGRRAFF.

The V and J genes are TRBV5-4 and TRBJ1-3; tentatively, D is TRBD1 (6 bases). This CDR3 region has 16 residues. Germline V CDR1 and CDR2: SGHNT, YYREEE (reference sequence). V shed 2 bases and J shed 0 bases, with 12 bases lying between them. CDR3 DNA sequence: TGTGCCAGCAGCTTTCAGGGGCGCTCCTCTGGAAACACCATATATTTT. Its protein is CASSFQGRSSGNTIYF.

The genes are TRBV6-6 and TRBJ1-4; 7 nucleotides match TRBD1. Germline V gene sequence: CDR1 MNHNY, CDR2 SVGAGI (reference sequence). This CDR3 is built from 14 residues. V lost 6 bases, J lost 3 bases, and 4 bases stayed unmatched. The CDR3 spells CASRKGTANEKLFF. The CDR3 nucleotides are TGTGCCAGCAGAAAGGGGACAGCTAATGAAAAACTGTTTTTT.